These T cell receptor beta chains were read from a single sample in a study of Tregs in tolerant kidney transplant recipients. Clones were read by immunoSEQ multiplex PCR, and TCRdb kept only the in-frame ones, dropping some. The table records tens of thousands of clones, approximately 89% of them present only once. The sequenced sample was CD4+ T cells from blood (PBMCs), obtained 6 months after the transplant. The receptor source for this set is a human patient who received a combined kidney and bone marrow transplant. Some T cells may possibly be graft donor cells. Both conserved end residues are part of each CDR3. D genes are given only for firm matches. Clone size appears in some rows only: once, few, many, or a class for an expanded clone.

CDR3 protein,CDR3 DNA,J gene,V gene,D gene,clone size
CASSPSGPRGGRVHEQFF,TGCGCCAGCAGCCCGAGTGGTCCACGGGGGGGCCGGGTACATGAGCAGTTCTTC,TRBJ2-1,TRBV4-1,TRBD2,few
CASSPQDRWNTEAFF,TGTGCCAGCAGCCCCCAGGACAGATGGAACACTGAAGCTTTCTTT,TRBJ1-1,TRBV7-6,-,-
CASSLGGSYEQYF,TGTGCCAGCAGTTTGGGCGGGAGCTACGAGCAGTACTTC,TRBJ2-7,TRBV27,TRBD2,once
CASSPDFSFSSYNEQFF,TGTGCCAGCAGCCCCGACTTTTCCTTTAGCTCCTACAATGAGCAGTTCTTC,TRBJ2-1,TRBV7-9,-,-
CASSRQGLYGYTF,TGCGCCAGCAGCCGACAGGGGCTCTATGGCTACACCTTC,TRBJ1-2,TRBV4-1,TRBD1,-
CASSFVEETQYF,TGTGCCAGCAGCTTTGTCGAAGAGACCCAGTACTTC,TRBJ2-5,TRBV2,-,-
CASSEVRGNVDTQYF,TGTGCCAGCAGTGAGGTTCGAGGCAACGTAGATACGCAGTATTTT,TRBJ2-3,TRBV25-1,-,-
CASNPTGNTGELFF,TGTGCCAGCAATCCTACAGGGAACACCGGGGAGCTGTTTTTT,TRBJ2-2,TRBV6-1,-,few
CAWTFGTALEAFF,TGTGCCTGGACCTTCGGGACAGCTCTTGAAGCTTTCTTT,TRBJ1-1,TRBV30,TRBD1,-
CASSPRPGTGGFHYGYTF,TGCGCCAGCAGCCCGCGACCCGGGACAGGGGGCTTTCACTATGGCTACACCTTC,TRBJ1-2,TRBV5-1,TRBD1,-
CAWTAGFMNTEAFF,TGTGCCTGGACTGCGGGGTTCATGAACACTGAAGCTTTCTTT,TRBJ1-1,TRBV30,-,-
CASSLAPETDTQYF,TGTGCCAGCAGCTTAGCCCCGGAGACAGATACGCAGTATTTT,TRBJ2-3,TRBV7-2,-,once
CASSLTGAGKNSPLHF,TGCGCCAGCAGCTTGACCGGCGCAGGGAAAAATTCCCCCCTCCACTTT,TRBJ1-6,TRBV5-1,-,-
CASSPSGTGVEKLFF,TGCGCCAGCAGCCCCTCCGGGACAGGGGTCGAAAAACTGTTTTTT,TRBJ1-4,TRBV4-1,TRBD1,-
CASSLDPRGPNYGYTF,TGCGCCAGCAGCTTGGACCCCAGGGGCCCAAACTATGGCTACACCTTC,TRBJ1-2,TRBV5-1,-,-
CASKAGSNYNEQFF,TGTGCCAGCAAAGCGGGATCCAACTACAATGAGCAGTTCTTC,TRBJ2-1,TRBV7-8,TRBD2,-
CASSLRLLTGVEQYF,TGTGCCAGCAGTTTGCGCTTATTGACAGGGGTCGAGCAGTACTTC,TRBJ2-7,TRBV6-5,TRBD1,-
CASRQAGADTQYF,TGTGCCAGTAGGCAAGCGGGAGCGGATACGCAGTATTTT,TRBJ2-3,TRBV19,TRBD2,-